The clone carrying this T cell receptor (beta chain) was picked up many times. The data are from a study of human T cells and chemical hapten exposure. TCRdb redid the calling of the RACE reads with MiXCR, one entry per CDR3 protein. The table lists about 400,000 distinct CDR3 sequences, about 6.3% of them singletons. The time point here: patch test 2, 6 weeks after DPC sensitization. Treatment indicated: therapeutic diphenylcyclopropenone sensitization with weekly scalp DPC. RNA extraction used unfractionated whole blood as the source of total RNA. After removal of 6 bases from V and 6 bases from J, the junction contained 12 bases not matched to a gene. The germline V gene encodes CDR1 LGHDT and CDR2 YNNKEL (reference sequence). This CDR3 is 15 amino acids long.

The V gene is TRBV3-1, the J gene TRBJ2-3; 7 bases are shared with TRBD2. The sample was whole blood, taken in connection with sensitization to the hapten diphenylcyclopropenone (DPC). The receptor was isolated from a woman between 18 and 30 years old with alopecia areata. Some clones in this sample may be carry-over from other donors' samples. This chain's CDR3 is CASSLGGSVGDTQYF. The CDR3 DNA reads TGTGCCAGCAGTCTTGGCGGGAGTGTGGGGGATACGCAGTATTTT.